A single T cell receptor beta chain is shown here with its context. Its antigen is not identified. The germline V gene has CDR1 MRHNA and CDR2 SNTAGT. The CDR3 is made up of 14 amino acids. V lost 6 bases to trimming and J lost 0 bases, with 10 bases between them. PCR employed 60 Vbeta and 13 Jbeta primers. Clones were sequenced by immunoSEQ multiplex PCR, and TCRdb holds only the in-frame ones, with some missing. The table shows 200,000 or so clones, with 78% occurring only once. These data belong to a study of cytomegalovirus exposure and HLA in healthy donors. Points from the study as a whole: Most TCR sequences were uncommon, yet certain public TCRs appeared in many donors.

The specimen sequenced was PBMCs. The J gene is TRBJ2-3, the V gene TRBV6-4, with D tentatively TRBD1 (5 bases). The receptor was isolated from a woman between 25 and 40 years old in good health and CMV-seropositive. CDR3 nucleotides: TGTGCCAGCAGCACGACAGCTAGCACAGATACGCAGTATTTT. It specifies CASSTTASTDTQYF.